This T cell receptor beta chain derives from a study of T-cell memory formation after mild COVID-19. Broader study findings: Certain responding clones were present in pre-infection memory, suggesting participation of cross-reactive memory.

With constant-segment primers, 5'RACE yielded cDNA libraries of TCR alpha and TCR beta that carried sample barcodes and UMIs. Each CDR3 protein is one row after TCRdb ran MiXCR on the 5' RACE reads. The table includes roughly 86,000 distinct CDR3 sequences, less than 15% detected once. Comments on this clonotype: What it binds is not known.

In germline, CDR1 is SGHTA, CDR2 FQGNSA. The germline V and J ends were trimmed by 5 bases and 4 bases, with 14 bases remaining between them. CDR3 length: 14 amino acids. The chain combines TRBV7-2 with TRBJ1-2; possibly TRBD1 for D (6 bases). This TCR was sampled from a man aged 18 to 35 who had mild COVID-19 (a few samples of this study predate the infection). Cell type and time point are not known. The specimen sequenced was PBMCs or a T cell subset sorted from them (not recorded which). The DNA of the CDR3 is TGTGCCAGCAGCCCTACCGGACAGTCCTATGGCTACACCTTC. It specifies CASSPTGQSYGYTF.